A selection of T cell receptor beta chains follows, all from one sample in a study of T cell repertoires in cytomegalovirus infection. TCRdb re-analysed the reads in MiXCR, keeping a single row per CDR3 protein. The sample holds some 150,000 distinct CDR3 sequences, 23% seen once. The material sequenced was PBMCs. All receptors come from a human donor in good health (CMV status not recorded). Some clones in this sample may be carry-over from other donors' samples. The CDR3 runs from the conserved cysteine through the conserved F or W. Fields, in order: clone size, D gene, V gene, J gene, CDR3 protein, CDR3 DNA. D genes are given only for firm matches. Clone size is not always given. Where it is, it says once, few, many or a class for expanded clones.

clone size: few
D gene: TRBD2
V gene: TRBV7-2
J gene: TRBJ2-7
CDR3 protein: CASSQISGVMNYEQYF
CDR3 DNA: TGTGCCAGCAGCCAGATTAGCGGGGTAATGAACTACGAGCAGTACTTC

clone size: many
D gene: TRBD2
V gene: TRBV11-2
J gene: TRBJ2-3
CDR3 protein: CASSFVNAGVSDTQYF
CDR3 DNA: TGTGCCAGCAGCTTCGTCAATGCGGGAGTTTCGGATACGCAGTATTTT

clone size: .
D gene: .
V gene: TRBV20-1
J gene: TRBJ1-1
CDR3 protein: CSARAPPTEAFF
CDR3 DNA: TGCAGTGCTAGAGCCCCCCCCACTGAAGCTTTCTTT

clone size: many
D gene: TRBD2
V gene: TRBV7-2
J gene: TRBJ2-3
CDR3 protein: CASSLTSGRPDTQYF
CDR3 DNA: TGTGCCAGCAGCCTGACTAGCGGGAGGCCAGATACGCAGTATTTT

clone size: many
D gene: .
V gene: TRBV6-1
J gene: TRBJ1-1
CDR3 protein: CASSFGSETEAFF
CDR3 DNA: TGTGCCAGCAGTTTCGGGAGCGAAACTGAAGCTTTCTTT

clone size: many
D gene: .
V gene: TRBV27
J gene: TRBJ2-5
CDR3 protein: CASARFVGARYDLETQYF
CDR3 DNA: TGTGCCAGCGCCCGTTTCGTCGGAGCTCGCTATGATTTAGAGACCCAGTACTTC

clone size: .
D gene: .
V gene: TRBV6-6
J gene: TRBJ1-1
CDR3 protein: CASGNREDLNTEAFF
CDR3 DNA: TGTGCCAGCGGGAACAGGGAGGATCTGAACACTGAAGCTTTCTTT

clone size: many
D gene: TRBD1
V gene: TRBV7-2
J gene: TRBJ2-5
CDR3 protein: CASSSTGSVETQYF
CDR3 DNA: TGTGCCAGCAGCTCGACAGGGTCGGTTGAGACCCAGTACTTC

clone size: .
D gene: .
V gene: TRBV6-5
J gene: TRBJ2-5
CDR3 protein: CASSYPRGPQETQYF
CDR3 DNA: TGTGCCAGCAGTTACCCCCGGGGGCCCCAAGAGACCCAGTACTTC

clone size: few
D gene: TRBD1
V gene: TRBV28
J gene: TRBJ1-4
CDR3 protein: CATNRGAATNEKLFF
CDR3 DNA: TGTGCCACCAACAGGGGCGCAGCAACTAATGAAAAACTGTTTTTT

clone size: .
D gene: TRBD1
V gene: TRBV29-1
J gene: TRBJ1-2
CDR3 protein: CSVELQGAGGYTF
CDR3 DNA: TGCAGCGTTGAATTACAGGGGGCTGGGGGCTACACCTTC